These 26 T cell receptor beta chains originate from one sample sequenced in a study of cytomegalovirus exposure and HLA in healthy donors. Vbeta (60) and Jbeta (13) primers were used in the PCR. Assay used: immunoSEQ multiplex PCR; TCRdb lists only in-frame clones, some missing. The repertoire holds nearly 200,000 clones, with 82% as singletons. The sample was PBMCs. These TCRs come from a boy aged 2-15 years in good health and CMV-seronegative.

The J gene is TRBJ2-1, the V gene TRBV19; 9 nucleotides align to TRBD1. V dropped 9 bases and J dropped 8; count of bases not matched to a gene: 11. CDR1 and CDR2 from the germline V gene are LNHDA and SQIVND (reference sequence). This CDR3 comprises 14 residues. The CDR3 region has the DNA TGTGCCAGCAACCCGGGACAGGGTTGGTATGAGCAGTTCTTC. It encodes CASNPGQGWYEQFF. Supplemented by reference TRBV19 and TRBJ2-1, the full variable domain reads DGGITQSPKYLFRKEGQNVTLSCEQNLNHDAMYWYRQDPGQGLRLIYYSQIVNDFQKGDIAEGYSVSREKKESFPLTVTSAQKNPTAFYLCASNPGQGWYEQFFGPGTRLTVL.

The chain has TRBV7-2 and TRBJ1-1; perhaps TRBD1 as D (5 bases). Germline V gene sequence: CDR1 SGHTA, CDR2 FQGNSA. This CDR3 is built from 12 residues. V lost 10 bases and J 4 bases, leaving 13 bases between the germline ends. Here the CDR3 DNA reads TGTGCCACTTCACCGCAGGGCACTGAAGCTTTCTTT. It encodes CATSPQGTEAFF. The full variable domain, its missing parts supplied by reference TRBV7-2 and TRBJ1-1, is GAGVSQSPSNKVTEKGKDVELRCDPISGHTALYWYRQSLGQGLEFLIYFQGNSAPDKSGLPSDRFSAERTGGSVSTLTIQRTQQEDSAVYLCATSPQGTEAFFGQGTRLTVV.

This clone was observed a few times. The chain joins TRBV7-2 to TRBJ1-1; 9 positions match TRBD1. CDR3 size: 14 residues. In germline, CDR1 is SGHTA, CDR2 FQGNSA. V shed 4 bases, J shed 5 bases, and the junction held 5 bases outside the gene matches. CDR3: CASSSDRGGTEAFF. The CDR3 region has the DNA TGTGCCAGCAGCTCTGACAGGGGGGGGACTGAAGCTTTCTTT.

The CDR3 DNA reads TGTGCCAGCAGCCCTAGGCCAGGGGAGACCCAGTACTTC. The encoded protein is CASSPRPGETQYF. The chain employs TRBV7-9 and TRBJ2-5, with D possibly being TRBD1 (5 bases). V was clipped by 5 bases and J by 5 bases, with 12 bases between them. From germline, CDR1 is SEHNR and CDR2 FQNEAQ (reference sequence). The CDR3 spans 13 residues.

The rearrangement joins TRBV18 to TRBJ2-5; D is perhaps TRBD1 (6 bases). V shed 8 bases and J shed 2 bases, with 15 bases lying between them. Germline V gene lookup returns CDR1 KGHSH and CDR2 LQKENI. The CDR3 contains 14 residues. CDR3 coding DNA: TGTGCCAGCACGCCGGGACATGTTCAAGAGACCCAGTACTTC. This translates into CASTPGHVQETQYF.

The gene calls are TRBV11-2 and TRBJ2-5, with a possible D match to TRBD2 (6 bases). The CDR3 runs 13 residues. Germline loops: CDR1 SGHAT, CDR2 FQNNGV. The V end was cut by 5 bases, the J end by 4 bases, with 11 bases between. This chain's CDR3 is CASSLATRETQYF. DNA of the CDR3: TGTGCCAGCAGCCTAGCGACAAGAGAGACCCAGTACTTC.

The chain combines TRBV2 with TRBJ1-6, with 8 bases identical to TRBD1. The CDR3 has 16 residues. Per the germline V gene, CDR1 is SNHLY and CDR2 is FYNNEI. V gave up 6 bases and J gave up 9 bases; unmatched junction bases: 13. CDR3 sequence: CASSQGAPGVGSPLHF. For the CDR3, the DNA is TGTGCCAGCAGCCAGGGGGCCCCCGGTGTGGGTTCACCCCTCCACTTT. The variable domain in full, completed from reference TRBV2 and TRBJ1-6, reads EPEVTQTPSHQVTQMGQEVILRCVPISNHLYFYWYRQILGQKVEFLVSFYNNEISEKSEIFDDQFSVERPDGSNFTLKIRSTKLEDSAMYFCASSQGAPGVGSPLHFGNGTRLTVT.

The gene calls are TRBV11-3 and TRBJ2-7; 8 bases are a match to TRBD2. Trimming took 5 bases from V and 5 from J; bases not matched to a gene: 11. Per the germline V gene, CDR1 is SGHNT and CDR2 is YENEEA. This CDR3 is 15 amino acids long. The CDR3 protein is CASSLRGGGTNEQYF. DNA for the CDR3: TGTGCCAGCAGCCTTCGAGGCGGGGGGACCAACGAGCAGTACTTC.

The CDR3: CASSVGWGGDNEQFF. CDR3 coding DNA: TGTGCCAGCAGCGTAGGGTGGGGGGGGGATAATGAGCAGTTCTTC. The rearrangement links TRBV9 to TRBJ2-1; 7 bases are shared with TRBD2. J was trimmed by 7 bases and V by 0 bases; bases with no gene match: 7. There are 15 residues in the CDR3. Germline CDR1 SGDLS, CDR2 YYNGEE.

The rearrangement links TRBV2 to TRBJ1-6, with 7 bases aligning to TRBD1. This CDR3 is built from 14 residues. Trimming at V came to 6 bases and at J to 6 bases, leaving 5 bases not matched to a gene. Germline CDR1 and CDR2: SNHLY and FYNNEI. The CDR3 DNA sequence: TGTGCCAGCAGAACAGGGGCGGCTAATTCACCCCTCCACTTT. Its translation is CASRTGAANSPLHF. The full variable domain, completed using reference TRBV2 and TRBJ1-6, is EPEVTQTPSHQVTQMGQEVILRCVPISNHLYFYWYRQILGQKVEFLVSFYNNEISEKSEIFDDQFSVERPDGSNFTLKIRSTKLEDSAMYFCASRTGAANSPLHFGNGTRLTVT.

V is TRBV5-1 and J is TRBJ1-2, with D unresolved. The CDR3 has 15 amino acids. The V end lost 0 bases, the J end lost 1 base, and 10 bases lay between the germline ends. Germline V gives CDR1 SGHRS, CDR2 YFSETQ. CDR3 region: CASSLVEPSNYGYTF. CDR3 sequence (DNA): TGCGCCAGCAGCTTGGTCGAACCGAGTAACTATGGCTACACCTTC.

The chain joins TRBV6-5 to TRBJ2-7; 8 bases are shared with TRBD1. Germline CDR1 and CDR2: MNHEY and SVGAGI. V was clipped by 8 bases and J by 2 bases; unmatched bases: 8. There are 14 residues in the CDR3. The CDR3 nucleotides read TGTGCCAGCGGGGTGCAGGGGGCCACCTACGAGCAGTACTTC. As protein: CASGVQGATYEQYF.

This chain connects TRBV4-3 to TRBJ2-3, with D unclear. V was cut by 0 bases and J by 2 bases, with 3 bases left in between. Germline V gene data show CDR1 as LGHNA and CDR2 as YSLEER. This CDR3 comprises 13 residues. CDR3 sequence (DNA): TGCGCCAGCAGCCAAGACTACACAGATACGCAGTATTTT. Protein sequence: CASSQDYTDTQYF.

J is TRBJ2-7 and V is TRBV20-1; no clear D. V was trimmed by 4 bases and J by 7 bases, leaving 11 bases between them. The length of the CDR3 is 11 residues. Germline CDR1 and CDR2: DFQATT and SNEGSKA (reference sequence). CDR3: CSANSRAEQYF. As DNA, the CDR3 is TGCAGTGCTAACTCCCGAGCGGAGCAGTACTTC.

This chain uses TRBV9 with TRBJ1-2; tentatively, D is TRBD1 (6 bases). The CDR3 is 11 amino acids. V was shortened by 5 bases and J by 4 bases, with 6 bases between the two germline ends. The V gene's germline CDR1 is SGDLS and CDR2 YYNGEE. CDR3 nucleotides: TGTGCCAGCAGGGACAGCTATGGCTACACCTTC. It codes for CASRDSYGYTF.

The rearrangement uses TRBV6-5 and TRBJ2-7; 10 bases are a match to TRBD1. In germline, CDR1 is MNHEY, CDR2 SVGAGI. CDR3 length: 13 residues. The junction had 4 bases not matched to a gene; V was cut back by 6 bases and J by 5 bases. CDR3 sequence: CASRDRGQNEQYF. The CDR3 DNA is TGTGCCAGCAGAGACAGGGGGCAGAACGAGCAGTACTTC.

The chain employs TRBV4-1 and TRBJ2-7, with TRBD2 matching 14 bases. The germline V gene has CDR1 MGHRA and CDR2 YSYEKL. This CDR3 comprises 16 residues. V lost 3 bases to trimming and J lost 6 bases; unmatched junction nucleotides: 7. CDR3 in DNA: TGCGCCAGCAGCCAGGTGACTAGCGGGGGGGCCGCCGAGCAGTACTTC. It yields the protein CASSQVTSGGAAEQYF.

The V call is TRBV19, the J call TRBJ1-5; D remains ambiguous. The CDR3 covers 15 residues. CDR1 is LNHDA and CDR2 is SQIVND in the germline V gene (reference sequence). V lost 3 bases and J 7 bases, leaving 16 bases between the germline ends. The CDR3 spells CASSIILSETQPQHF. CDR3 coding DNA: TGTGCCAGTAGTATTATTTTATCCGAAACACAGCCCCAGCATTTT.

The chain couples TRBV27 to TRBJ1-5; TRBD1 aligns across 9 bases. Germline values: CDR1 MNHEY, CDR2 SMNVEV (reference sequence). J gave up 5 bases and V 5 bases, and 13 bases lay outside the gene matches. This CDR3 comprises 17 residues. The CDR3 is CASSPRTGASFHQPQHF. The DNA of the CDR3 is TGTGCCAGCAGTCCCCGGACAGGGGCGTCGTTTCATCAGCCCCAGCATTTT.

This chain connects TRBV7-4 to TRBJ1-5, with D uncertain. Trimming left V 5 bases short and J 6 bases short, with 14 bases between. The length of the CDR3 is 14 residues. Per the germline V gene, CDR1 is SGHVT and CDR2 is SQSDAQ. CDR3 in DNA: TGTGCCAGCAGCCTAGTGGGTAGCGGTCAGCCCCAGCATTTT. The encoded protein is CASSLVGSGQPQHF.

The V call is TRBV5-1, the J call TRBJ2-2; tentatively, D is TRBD2 (5 bases). There are 15 residues in the CDR3. With 4 bases removed from V and 4 bases from J, the gap between germline ends came to 14 bases. Germline-derived CDR1 and CDR2 are SGHRS and YFSETQ. CDR3: CASSPGPAGTGELFF. CDR3 in DNA: TGCGCCAGCAGCCCGGGCCCGGCGGGCACCGGGGAGCTGTTTTTT. The full variable domain, with the rest looked up from reference TRBV5-1 and TRBJ2-2, is KAGVTQTPRYLIKTRGQQVTLSCSPISGHRSVSWYQQTPGQGLQFLFEYFSETQRNKGNFPGRFSGRQFSNSRSEMNVSTLELGDSALYLCASSPGPAGTGELFFGEGSRLTVL.

The V call is TRBV11-1, the J call TRBJ1-2; TRBD1 agrees at 9 bases. Germline V CDR1 and CDR2: SGHAT, FQDESV (reference sequence). V lost 6 bases, J lost 7 bases, and 6 bases stayed unmatched. The CDR3 is 13 residues long. This chain's CDR3 is CASSTGQGRGYTF. CDR3 bases: TGTGCCAGCAGTACGGGACAGGGACGTGGCTACACCTTC.

This sequence joins TRBV9 and TRBJ1-3; weak D call: TRBD1 (5 bases). The V gene lost 0 bases and the J gene lost 0 bases, with 10 bases spanning the gap. The germline V gene has CDR1 SGDLS and CDR2 YYNGEE. The length of the CDR3 is 16 residues. In DNA form, the CDR3 reads TGTGCCAGCAGCGTAGAGCGGGGGTACTCTGGAAACACCATATATTTT. Protein: CASSVERGYSGNTIYF.

In its sample, this clone was seen a few times. The chain links TRBV6-5 to TRBJ1-1; 7 bases agree with TRBD1. CDR3 size: 11 residues. J was trimmed by 11 bases and V by 6 bases; bases with no gene match: 6. CDR1 MNHEY and CDR2 SVGAGI come from the germline V gene. Here the CDR3 reads CASSHRGLAFF. The CDR3 bases are TGTGCCAGCAGCCATAGGGGGCTGGCTTTCTTT.

The chain employs TRBV9 and TRBJ2-1; TRBD1 matches at 7 bases. This CDR3 comprises 16 residues. The V and J ends lost 3 bases and 4 bases, in that order; junction bases with no gene match: 10. CDR1 SGDLS and CDR2 YYNGEE come from the germline V gene. CDR3 DNA sequence: TGTGCCAGCAGCGCCTACAGGGGAGCGGATTACAATGAGCAGTTCTTC. Translation gives CASSAYRGADYNEQFF.

V and J are TRBV5-1 and TRBJ2-3; no clear D. V was clipped by 7 bases and J by 3 bases, with 15 bases between them. The germline V gene encodes CDR1 SGHRS and CDR2 YFSETQ. The CDR3 spans 14 residues. The CDR3 loop is CASRGAYTTDTQYF. The CDR3 region has the DNA TGCGCCAGCCGAGGAGCGTATACGACAGATACGCAGTATTTT.